Presented here are 9 T cell receptor beta chains from one specimen sequenced in a study of blood T cell repertoires in COVID-19. Assay used: immunoSEQ multiplex PCR; TCRdb lists only in-frame clones, some missing. The sample includes more than 150,000 clones, about 80% of them seen just once. The sequenced sample consisted of peripheral blood. These receptors were obtained from a man aged 55 to 70 with acute or convalescent COVID-19.

The chain has TRBV4-2 and TRBJ2-3; 9 bases agree with TRBD2. V lost 2 bases, J lost 4 bases, and 7 bases stayed unmatched. This CDR3 is built from 16 residues. CDR1 is LGHNA, CDR2 YNFKEQ, per germline. This CDR3 is CASSQLATSGSDTQYF. The CDR3, as DNA: TGTGCCAGCAGCCAATTGGCGACTAGCGGTTCAGATACGCAGTATTTT.

The chain has TRBV5-1 and TRBJ2-2; the D gene is possibly TRBD2 (5 bases). Between the trimmed V and J ends, which lost 0 bases and 3 bases, there was a span of 9 bases. Per the germline V gene, CDR1 is SGHRS and CDR2 is YFSETQ. The CDR3 loop spans 15 amino acids. In DNA form, the CDR3 reads TGCGCCAGCAGCTTGGGACTACGGGACACCGGGGAGCTGTTTTTT. Translated, it gives CASSLGLRDTGELFF.

This clone turned up a few times. This chain connects TRBV7-2 to TRBJ1-6, with TRBD1 identical over 9 bases. V shed 4 bases, J shed 9 bases, and the junction held 7 bases outside the gene matches. This CDR3 spans 15 amino acids. Germline CDR1 and CDR2: SGHTA and FQGNSA. DNA of the CDR3: TGTGCCAGCAGCTCACAGACAGGGGGAGCTTCACCCCTCCACTTT. It encodes CASSSQTGGASPLHF.

This clone turned up a few times. The J gene is TRBJ1-4, the V gene TRBV5-5; D might be TRBD1 (6 bases). With 0 bases removed from V and 6 bases from J, the gap between germline ends came to 15 bases. This CDR3 is 16 amino acids long. Germline CDR1 SGHKS, CDR2 YYEKEE (reference sequence). DNA of the CDR3: TGTGCCAGCAGCTTGGAAGTCGCAGGGGTGGATGAAAAACTGTTTTTT. Amino acids: CASSLEVAGVDEKLFF.

The V call is TRBV2, the J call TRBJ1-5, with D perhaps TRBD1 (6 bases). Germline assignment: CDR1 SNHLY and CDR2 FYNNEI. The CDR3 runs 15 residues. With 6 bases removed from V and 0 bases from J, the gap between germline ends came to 12 bases. The CDR3 sequence is CASRGGQISNQPQHF. CDR3 nucleotides: TGTGCCAGCAGAGGCGGACAGATTAGCAATCAGCCCCAGCATTTT.

The CDR3 sequence: CATSSVQGPLHF. The DNA of the CDR3 is TGTGCCACCAGCAGTGTACAGGGACCCCTCCACTTT. The rearrangement links TRBV15 to TRBJ1-6, with TRBD1 as a possible D gene (6 bases). V was shortened by 3 bases and J by 12 bases, with 9 bases between the two germline ends. This CDR3 contains 12 residues. Germline V gene data show CDR1 as LNHNV and CDR2 as YYDKDF (reference sequence).

The J gene is TRBJ1-1, the V gene TRBV7-9; weak D call: TRBD1 (6 bases). Germline CDR1 and CDR2: SEHNR and FQNEAQ (reference sequence). CDR3 length: 15 residues. Trimming took off 6 bases at V and 0 bases at J, with 14 bases between the two ends. CDR3 bases: TGTGCCAGCAGGTCGGGGGGGCGCGTGAACACTGAAGCTTTCTTT. This codes for CASRSGGRVNTEAFF. Full variable domain (missing parts from reference TRBV7-9 and TRBJ1-1): DTGVSQNPRHKITKRGQNVTFRCDPISEHNRLYWYRQTLGQGPEFLTYFQNEAQLEKSRLLSDRFSAERPKGSFSTLEIQRTEQGDSAMYLCASRSGGRVNTEAFFGQGTRLTVV.

This chain connects TRBV19 to TRBJ1-5; D not resolved. CDR3 length equals 15 residues. CDR1 and CDR2 (germline): LNHDA, SQIVND (reference sequence). The V end lost 1 base, the J end lost 5 bases, and 12 bases lay between the germline ends. CDR3 nucleotide sequence: TGTGCCAGTAGTATAGCAAAGGAGGGATATCAGCCCCAGCATTTT. Its protein product is CASSIAKEGYQPQHF.

This chain joins TRBV27 and TRBJ1-6, with D maybe TRBD1 (5 bases). The CDR3 spans 15 residues. Trimming pared 6 bases from V and 7 bases from J, leaving 16 bases between. Per germline, CDR1 MNHEY and CDR2 SMNVEV (reference sequence). In nucleotides, the CDR3 is TGTGCCAGCAGACTGGAGGGGAGGAGAAATTCACCCCTCCACTTT. Its protein is CASRLEGRRNSPLHF.